A selection of T cell receptor beta chains follows, all from one sample in a study of cytomegalovirus exposure and HLA in healthy donors. Produced via immunoSEQ multiplex PCR; TCRdb's table is partial and in-frame only. The sample holds about 82,000 clones; about 92% are singletons and the top ten take roughly 0.62%. The source material was PBMCs. The origin of the receptors is a man aged 18 to 35 in good health and CMV-seronegative. Each CDR3 is given without its conserved first and last residue. A D gene is named only where the DNA matches it firmly.

V: TRBV7-2; J: TRBJ1-4; D: .; CDR3: ASRFQGGEKLF
V: TRBV6-5; J: TRBJ2-1; D: .; CDR3: ASSLGLLGRNNEQF
V: TRBV5-1; J: TRBJ2-3; D: .; CDR3: ASSLQQPTDTQY
V: TRBV10-3; J: TRBJ2-3; D: TRBD1; CDR3: AISGTGGVPTDTQY
V: TRBV9; J: TRBJ1-2; D: .; CDR3: ASSPYLAGGGYT
V: TRBV15; J: TRBJ1-5; D: .; CDR3: ATTPGGRDQPQH
V: TRBV5-6; J: TRBJ1-3; D: TRBD1; CDR3: ASSPGTGDTIY
V: TRBV11-2; J: TRBJ2-7; D: TRBD1; CDR3: ASSLVGPDRLYEQY
V: TRBV19; J: TRBJ2-5; D: TRBD1; CDR3: ASSMRQGVQETQY
V: TRBV27; J: TRBJ1-5; D: .; CDR3: ASSLKTIAQPQH
V: TRBV7-3; J: TRBJ1-1; D: .; CDR3: ASSPAGGTEAF
V: TRBV5-7; J: TRBJ1-1; D: .; CDR3: ASSSPTTVRNTEAF
V: TRBV27; J: TRBJ1-1; D: .; CDR3: ASSFYGQPMNTEAF
V: TRBV5-1; J: TRBJ2-5; D: .; CDR3: ASSAGRGSGQTQY
V: TRBV4-2; J: TRBJ1-2; D: .; CDR3: ASSQEYMNGYT
V: TRBV27; J: TRBJ2-7; D: TRBD2; CDR3: ASTLRGTSGLYEQY
V: TRBV2; J: TRBJ1-1; D: .; CDR3: ASSPPSANTEAF
V: TRBV18; J: TRBJ1-2; D: TRBD1; CDR3: ASSLIGKVEGARYGYT
V: TRBV28; J: TRBJ2-1; D: TRBD1; CDR3: ASRDRVNNEQF
V: TRBV2; J: TRBJ2-7; D: TRBD1; CDR3: ATPPTRGLDEQY
V: TRBV5-1; J: TRBJ2-1; D: .; CDR3: ASSLVRYNEQF
V: TRBV2; J: TRBJ2-1; D: TRBD1; CDR3: ASRDNRGHYNEQF
V: TRBV6-5; J: TRBJ2-1; D: .; CDR3: ASSYSTVTF
V: TRBV2; J: TRBJ2-1; D: .; CDR3: ASRNRDLAYNEQF
V: TRBV5-1; J: TRBJ1-4; D: TRBD1; CDR3: ASSSKPGQGPTNEKLF
V: TRBV7-9; J: TRBJ2-7; D: TRBD2; CDR3: ATNGGLAGYHEQY
V: TRBV5-1; J: TRBJ1-5; D: TRBD1; CDR3: ASSLTDRVGNQPQH
V: TRBV20-1; J: TRBJ1-6; D: .; CDR3: SARGGMLH
V: TRBV2; J: TRBJ2-1; D: .; CDR3: ASQLGGDNEQF
V: TRBV5-1; J: TRBJ2-7; D: TRBD1; CDR3: ASSVGTESYEQY
V: TRBV10-3; J: TRBJ2-7; D: .; CDR3: ASKIQGGYAYEQY
V: TRBV5-6; J: TRBJ1-6; D: TRBD1; CDR3: ASSLPPTGGDSPLH
V: TRBV5-1; J: TRBJ1-3; D: TRBD1; CDR3: ASSLDRAYSGNTIY
V: TRBV5-4; J: TRBJ2-5; D: TRBD1; CDR3: ASSLTGGTQY
V: TRBV5-8; J: TRBJ1-1; D: TRBD1; CDR3: ASSLGQGRTEAF
V: TRBV5-1; J: TRBJ2-7; D: .; CDR3: ASSLTSYEQY